The text below deals with one T cell receptor (beta chain). Its antigen is unknown. RNA was extracted and reverse transcribed into cDNA as the sequencing template. Method: immunoSEQ multiplex PCR; TCRdb's copy keeps in-frame clones and lacks some. This sample has 95,000 to 120,000 clones, with 55% to 60% found just once. This entry comes from a study of CD8+ T cells in alopecia areata. On the study more broadly: Treated patients were given oral tofacitinib, which was dosed at 5 to 10 mg twice daily. General observations from the study: Lesional scalp displayed greater clonality than normal scalp, most notably in alopecia totalis/universalis.

Documented treatment: oral pan-JAK inhibitor, 5-10 mg twice daily. Germline loops: CDR1 GTSNPN, CDR2 SVGIG (reference sequence). Trimming left V 0 bases short and J 5 bases short, with 16 bases between. The CDR3 runs to 15 residues. This sample comprised CD4+ T cells sorted from blood, obtained at week 24, from a patient treated with tofacitinib. This sequence originates from a human donor with alopecia areata. The rearrangement joins TRBV30 to TRBJ1-1, with a possible D match to TRBD1 (5 bases). The CDR3 loop reads CAWSVGWGDRTEAFF. The CDR3 coding sequence is TGTGCCTGGAGTGTTGGTTGGGGGGATAGAACTGAAGCTTTCTTT.